Presented here are 21 T cell receptor beta chains from one specimen sequenced in a study of shared clonotypes between healthy human individuals. Method: immunoSEQ multiplex PCR; TCRdb's copy keeps in-frame clones and lacks some. Of roughly 480,000 clones in the sample, approximately 79% were seen once. Sequencing was carried out using PBMCs. The source of these receptors is a woman aged 40 to 49 in good health. Some clones in this sample may be carry-over from other donors' samples.

The chain uses TRBV28 and TRBJ2-7; 9 bases fit TRBD2. The CDR3 is 16 residues long. Germline V gene sequence: CDR1 MDHEN, CDR2 SYDVKM. Trimming took 6 bases from V and 3 from J; bases not matched to a gene: 12. CDR3 sequence reads: CASRNIAGERHYEQYF. The CDR3 DNA reads TGTGCCAGCAGAAATATAGCGGGAGAGCGTCACTACGAGCAGTACTTC.

The CDR3 bases are TGTGCCAGCAGTGCAGGGTACTACGAGCAGTACTTC. Amino acids: CASSAGYYEQYF. The chain is built from TRBV2 and TRBJ2-7; D might be TRBD1 (5 bases). Germline V CDR1 and CDR2: SNHLY, FYNNEI. The V end was cut by 4 bases, the J end by 3 bases, with 7 bases between. This CDR3 has 12 residues.

The chain combines TRBV5-1 with TRBJ2-3, with TRBD2 matching over 13 bases. V shed 4 bases, J shed 5 bases, and the junction held 7 bases outside the gene matches. CDR3 length: 16 amino acids. CDR1 SGHRS and CDR2 YFSETQ come from the germline V gene. The CDR3 spells CASSQTSGRAIDTQYF. CDR3 DNA: TGCGCCAGCAGCCAAACTAGCGGGAGGGCGATAGATACGCAGTATTTT.

The chain couples TRBV29-1 to TRBJ2-1, with 7 bases matching TRBD2. The CDR3 contains 13 residues. Germline assignment: CDR1 SQVTM and CDR2 ANQGSEA. Losses at the gene ends were 2 bases for V and 7 bases for J; bases not matched to a gene: 5. Written as DNA, the CDR3 is TGCAGCGTTGAATGGACTAGAGGTAATGAGCAGTTCTTC. It translates to CSVEWTRGNEQFF.

The rearrangement links TRBV5-1 to TRBJ2-5; D might be TRBD2 (6 bases). This CDR3 spans 13 amino acids. The germline V gene has CDR1 SGHRS and CDR2 YFSETQ. The V and J ends lost 7 bases and 0 bases respectively, with 10 bases between them. CDR3 DNA: TGCGCCAGCGGTTCGGGGGACCAAGAGACCCAGTACTTC. Translation gives CASGSGDQETQYF.

This chain joins TRBV9 and TRBJ2-3, with 10 bases matching TRBD2. The CDR3 is 12 residues long. V lost 6 bases, J lost 6 bases, and 1 base stayed unmatched. The germline gives CDR1 SGDLS, CDR2 YYNGEE. The CDR3 DNA reads as TGTGCCAGCAATAGCGGGAGGGATACGCAGTATTTT. Amino acid sequence: CASNSGRDTQYF.

The rearrangement joins TRBV5-4 to TRBJ2-3, with TRBD2 identical over 11 bases. Germline values: CDR1 SGHNT, CDR2 YYREEE (reference sequence). V dropped 4 bases and J dropped 3; count of bases not matched to a gene: 7. The CDR3 has 16 residues. DNA of the CDR3: TGTGCCAGCAGCACACCAACTAGCGGGGGAACAGATACGCAGTATTTT. Amino acids: CASSTPTSGGTDTQYF.

The CDR3 spells CASSLSRSSYNEQFF. The CDR3 nucleotides are TGTGCCAGCAGCTTATCTCGGAGCTCCTACAATGAGCAGTTCTTC. J is TRBJ2-1 and V is TRBV7-9; D is ambiguous. Germline-derived CDR1 and CDR2 are SEHNR and FQNEAQ (reference sequence). V gave up 2 bases and J gave up 0 bases, with 8 bases separating them. The CDR3 has 15 residues.

The chain joins TRBV9 to TRBJ2-1, with TRBD1 matching over 11 bases. Per the germline V gene, CDR1 is SGDLS and CDR2 is YYNGEE. The junction had 8 bases not matched to a gene; V was cut back by 3 bases and J by 9 bases. The CDR3 spans 15 residues. The CDR3 nucleotides read TGTGCCAGCAGCGCGACAGGACAGGGGGCCGGTGAGCAGTTCTTC. Residues: CASSATGQGAGEQFF.

V is TRBV5-4 and J is TRBJ1-1; 8 bases map to TRBD1. Trimming cost V 3 bases and J 3 bases; bases outside gene matches: 4. In germline, CDR1 is SGHNT, CDR2 YYREEE (reference sequence). The CDR3 is made up of 14 amino acids. The CDR3 region is CASSWTGQDTEAFF. The CDR3 DNA reads as TGTGCCAGCAGCTGGACAGGGCAGGACACTGAAGCTTTCTTT.

There are many counts of this clone. The gene calls are TRBV6-5 and TRBJ2-5; the D is unclear. CDR3 length: 15 amino acids. Trimming pared 2 bases from V and 3 bases from J, leaving 13 bases between. Germline CDR1 and CDR2: MNHEY and SVGAGI. The CDR3 DNA reads as TGTGCCAGCAGTTACAACTACCGGGCAGAAGAGACCCAGTACTTC. Its protein product is CASSYNYRAEETQYF.

The chain uses TRBV18 and TRBJ1-2; 11 nucleotides match TRBD1. The CDR3 totals 18 residues. The germline V gene has CDR1 KGHSH and CDR2 LQKENI. With 3 bases clipped from V and 4 bases from J, the junction kept 13 bases outside the gene matches. In DNA, the CDR3 is TGTGCCAGCTCACCCCTTACTGGACAGGGGGCGCGAGGCTATGGCTACACCTTC. Its protein product is CASSPLTGQGARGYGYTF.

The sample holds many counts of this clone. The V call is TRBV30, the J call TRBJ1-3; perhaps TRBD1 as D (6 bases). Trimming removed 1 base at V and 1 base at J, with 11 bases between. From germline, CDR1 is GTSNPN and CDR2 SVGIG (reference sequence). There are 15 residues in the CDR3. CDR3: CAWSADRHSGNTIYF. DNA of the CDR3: TGTGCCTGGAGTGCGGACAGACATTCTGGAAACACCATATATTTT.

The CDR3 bases are TGTGCCAGCAGTTTATCGGGGGCCACAGATACGCAGTATTTT. Protein product: CASSLSGATDTQYF. This sequence joins TRBV28 and TRBJ2-3; possibly TRBD1 or TRBD2 for D (6 bases each). CDR3 length: 14 residues. CDR1 and CDR2 (germline): MDHEN, SYDVKM. V dropped 1 base and J dropped 2 bases, with 7 bases sitting between them.

The chain joins TRBV30 to TRBJ2-1; 8 bases line up with TRBD2. Germline V lookup: CDR1 GTSNPN, CDR2 SVGIG (reference sequence). V was clipped by 0 bases and J by 5 bases; unmatched bases: 6. The CDR3 consists of 15 residues. CDR3 region: CAWSVLTSANNEQFF. The CDR3 DNA reads as TGTGCCTGGAGTGTACTGACTAGCGCCAACAATGAGCAGTTCTTC.

This clone was recorded once. Other DNA sequences in this specimen translate into the identical CDR3. This chain connects TRBV5-1 to TRBJ1-1; D is perhaps TRBD1 (5 bases). Trimming left V 4 bases short and J 0 bases short, with 10 bases between. The CDR3 runs to 14 residues. Germline assignment: CDR1 SGHRS and CDR2 YFSETQ. The CDR3 bases are TGCGCCAGCAGCCTGGGGCAGGTGAACACTGAAGCTTTCTTT. Translating it yields CASSLGQVNTEAFF.

This chain connects TRBV19 to TRBJ2-3; D might be TRBD1 or TRBD2, each matching 5 bases. V was cut by 4 bases and J by 1 base, with 12 bases left in between. CDR1 is LNHDA, CDR2 SQIVND, per germline (reference sequence). CDR3 length: 15 residues. CDR3 in amino acids: CASSRRRDGTDTQYF. DNA for the CDR3: TGTGCCAGTAGTAGGAGACGGGACGGCACAGATACGCAGTATTTT.

This clone was found once. The chain carries TRBV11-2 and TRBJ2-1; 12 bases line up with TRBD2. CDR1 is SGHAT, CDR2 FQNNGV, per germline. V dropped 4 bases and J dropped 5; count of bases not matched to a gene: 9. The CDR3 runs 17 residues. The CDR3: CASSSRTSGTTHNEQFF. The CDR3 coding sequence is TGTGCCAGCAGCTCCAGGACTAGCGGGACGACCCACAATGAGCAGTTCTTC.

This rearrangement joins TRBV6-1 to TRBJ1-5, with D maybe TRBD1 (5 bases). This CDR3 is built from 13 residues. V lost 8 bases, J lost 7 bases, and 15 bases lay in between. CDR1 MNHNS and CDR2 SASEGT come from the germline V gene. CDR3 nucleotides: TGTGCCAGCCTAAGCAGGGAAGGGCAGCCCCAGCATTTT. Translation: CASLSREGQPQHF.

There are a few counts of this clone. J is TRBJ1-1 and V is TRBV10-3; TRBD1 matches at 8 bases. The CDR3 runs 14 residues. Per the germline V gene, CDR1 is ENHRY and CDR2 is SYGVKD. The V and J ends lost 7 bases and 1 base, in that order; junction bases with no gene match: 5. The CDR3 nucleotides read TGTGCCATCACTCGACAGGGGAGGAACACTGAAGCTTTCTTT. Amino acid sequence: CAITRQGRNTEAFF.

J is TRBJ2-3 and V is TRBV5-1; 7 bases map to TRBD1. Germline CDR1 is SGHRS and CDR2 is YFSETQ. After removal of 5 bases from V and 3 bases from J, the junction contained 6 bases not matched to a gene. The CDR3 sequence is 14 residues long. The CDR3 here is CASRRQGGTDTQYF. The DNA for the CDR3 is TGCGCCAGCAGAAGACAGGGTGGGACAGATACGCAGTATTTT. Drawing the rest from reference TRBV5-1 and TRBJ2-3, the complete variable domain is KAGVTQTPRYLIKTRGQQVTLSCSPISGHRSVSWYQQTPGQGLQFLFEYFSETQRNKGNFPGRFSGRQFSNSRSEMNVSTLELGDSALYLCASRRQGGTDTQYFGPGTRLTVL.